This TCR beta chain was retrieved from a study of a mutant IDH1 vaccine in newly diagnosed glioma. The CDR3 has 13 residues. Germline CDR1 and CDR2: SGDLS and YYNGEE. The V end lost 0 bases, the J end lost 4 bases, and 7 bases lay between the germline ends. Time point of the sample: week 5, during vaccination. Topical imiquimod was applied with each vaccine dose, which held 300 ug of mutant IDH1 20-mer peptide. Assay used: immunoSEQ multiplex PCR; TCRdb lists only in-frame clones, some missing. Of 50,000 to 55,000 clones listed, roughly 78% are singletons. Comments on this clone: Its target is unknown.

V usage is TRBV9 and J usage is TRBJ1-1, with D tentatively TRBD1 (5 bases). The receptor comes from a man in his forties or fifties with glioma. The source material was PBMCs, sampled from a glioma patient whose treatment included an IDH1 peptide vaccine. The CDR3 sequence: CASSVGGATEAFF. The CDR3 nucleotides are TGTGCCAGCAGCGTAGGAGGGGCCACTGAAGCTTTCTTT.